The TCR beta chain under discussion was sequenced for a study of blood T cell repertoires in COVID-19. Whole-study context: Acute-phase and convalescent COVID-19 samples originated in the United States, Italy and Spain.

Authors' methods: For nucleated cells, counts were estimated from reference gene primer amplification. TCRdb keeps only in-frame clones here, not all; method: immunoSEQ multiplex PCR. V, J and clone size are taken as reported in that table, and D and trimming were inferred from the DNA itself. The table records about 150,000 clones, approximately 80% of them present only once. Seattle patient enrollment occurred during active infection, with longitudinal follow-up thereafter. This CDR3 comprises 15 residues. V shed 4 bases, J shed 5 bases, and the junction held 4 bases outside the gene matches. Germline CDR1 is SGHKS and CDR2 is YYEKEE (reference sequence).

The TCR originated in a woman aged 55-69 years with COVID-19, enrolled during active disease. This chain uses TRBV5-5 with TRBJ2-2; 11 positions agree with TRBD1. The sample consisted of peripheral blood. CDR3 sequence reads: CASSPGQGGTGELFF. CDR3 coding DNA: TGTGCCAGCAGCCCGGGACAGGGGGGTACCGGGGAGCTGTTTTTT.